This passage covers 22 T cell receptor beta chains from one sample sequenced in a study of T cells after yellow fever vaccination. Using its own MiXCR run on the 5' RACE reads, TCRdb lists one record per CDR3 protein. In the table there are around 150,000 distinct CDR3 sequences, 5.5% to 7.5% of which are singletons. Here the sequenced sample was CD4+ T cells sorted from PBMCs, taken 4 to 6 days after the first yellow fever vaccination. Receptors were obtained from a young man who received the YFV17D yellow fever vaccine.

The chain combines TRBV28 with TRBJ2-3; D call uncertain. This CDR3 has 16 residues. The V end was cut by 10 bases, the J end by 2 bases, with 22 bases between. CDR1 and CDR2 from the germline V gene are MDHEN and SYDVKM. The CDR3 loop is CAISPQPMGYTDTQYF. The DNA for the CDR3 is TGTGCCATCTCCCCCCAACCAATGGGGTACACAGATACGCAGTATTTT.

This clonotype was recorded at least ten times. V and J are TRBV5-5 and TRBJ2-7, with D possibly matching TRBD2 (5 bases). The ends were cut back, 0 bases at V and 5 bases at J, with 9 bases in the middle. There are 13 residues in the CDR3. The germline V gene encodes CDR1 SGHKS and CDR2 YYEKEE (reference sequence). The CDR3 DNA reads TGTGCCAGCAGCTTGGCACTCGGGGACGAGCAGTACTTC. Translating it yields CASSLALGDEQYF. The full variable domain, rest sourced from reference TRBV5-5 and TRBJ2-7, is DAGVTQSPTHLIKTRGQQVTLRCSPISGHKSVSWYQQVLGQGPQFIFQYYEKEERGRGNFPDRFSARQFPNYSSELNVNALLLGDSALYLCASSLALGDEQYFGPGTRLTVT.

V is TRBV7-9 and J is TRBJ2-3; unclear D gene. Germline V lookup: CDR1 SEHNR, CDR2 FQNEAQ (reference sequence). The CDR3 spans 12 residues. V was pared by 5 bases and J by 7 bases, with 10 bases between. The CDR3 loop reads CASSQVSYTQYF. The CDR3 coding sequence is TGTGCCAGCAGCCAGGTATCGTATACGCAGTATTTT.

This sequence joins TRBV7-9 and TRBJ1-1; 9 bases fit TRBD1. Germline V gene sequence: CDR1 SEHNR, CDR2 FQNEAQ (reference sequence). The CDR3 is 14 amino acids. V lost 8 bases, J lost 1 base, and 5 bases stayed unmatched. CDR3 bases: TGTGCCAGCGGCCCGGGACAGGGGAACACTGAAGCTTTCTTT. It codes for CASGPGQGNTEAFF.

The table lists this clonotype with many counts. The chain uses TRBV2 and TRBJ2-3, with D hard to call. Germline V lookup: CDR1 SNHLY, CDR2 FYNNEI. The CDR3 contains 13 residues. The ends were cut back, 6 bases at V and 4 bases at J, with 11 bases in the middle. The CDR3, as DNA: TGTGCCAGCAGGAATTTGGGCGCAGATACGCAGTATTTT. Protein sequence: CASRNLGADTQYF.

This clonotype has at least ten counts. The genes are TRBV12-3 or TRBV12-4 and TRBJ1-2; 7 positions match TRBD1. The CDR3 contains 14 residues. The trim removed 5 bases at V and 0 bases at J, leaving 3 bases unmatched. Here the CDR3 DNA reads TGTGCCAGCAGTCCCGGACAGGCTAACTATGGCTACACCTTC. Its protein product is CASSPGQANYGYTF.

Concerning this clonotype itself: A much bigger clone sits one base away, suggesting this may be a read error. The chain has TRBV7-9 and TRBJ2-4, with D hard to call. The V gene lost 5 bases and the J gene lost 1 base, with 18 bases spanning the gap. This CDR3 has 17 residues. In germline, CDR1 is SEHNR, CDR2 FQNEAQ (reference sequence). CDR3 DNA sequence: TGTGCCAGCAGCCCCCGACAAAGCGCCGAGGCCAAAAACATTCAGTACTTC. Translating it yields CASSPRQSAEAKNIQYF.

This clonotype came up many times. The chain uses TRBV18 and TRBJ1-2; 9 bases fit TRBD1. Germline-derived CDR1 and CDR2 are KGHSH and LQKENI. The CDR3 has 13 residues. V dropped 4 bases and J dropped 6; count of bases not matched to a gene: 3. CDR3 nucleotide sequence: TGTGCCAGCTCACAGGGGACAGGGAATGGCTACACCTTC. This sequence encodes CASSQGTGNGYTF.

There are a few counts of this clonotype. A read error may produce the germline difference seen at one junction end. This sequence joins TRBV7-7 and TRBJ2-1; possibly TRBD2 for D (5 bases). Germline V CDR1 and CDR2: SSHAT, FNYEAQ (reference sequence). The CDR3 sequence is 15 residues long. As DNA, the CDR3 is TGTGCTAGCAGCCCCAGCCCCCGGGGTAAAAATGAGCAGTTCTTC. Encoded protein: CASSPSPRGKNEQFF.

The V and J genes are TRBV6-5 and TRBJ2-1; D possibly matches TRBD1 or TRBD2 (5 bases each). The germline V and J ends were trimmed by 4 bases and 1 base, with 11 bases remaining between them. The CDR3 covers 15 residues. The germline V gene encodes CDR1 MNHEY and CDR2 SVGAGI. The CDR3 sequence: CASSFRDGSYNEQFF. CDR3 nucleotide sequence: TGTGCCAGCAGTTTCCGGGACGGTTCCTACAATGAGCAGTTCTTC.

The sample holds many counts of this clonotype. The gene calls are TRBV28 and TRBJ2-2; D possibly matches TRBD1 or TRBD2 (5 bases each). The ends were cut back, 3 bases at V and 2 bases at J, with 10 bases in the middle. The germline CDR1 and CDR2 sequences are MDHEN and SYDVKM. This CDR3 is 15 amino acids long. CDR3 residues: CASSLGRTNTGELFF. The CDR3, as DNA: TGTGCCAGCAGTTTGGGACGGACAAACACCGGGGAGCTGTTTTTT.

This clonotype was counted a few times. The J gene is TRBJ2-5, the V gene TRBV29-1, with 10 bases aligning to TRBD1. The CDR3 totals 14 residues. Trimming took 4 bases from V and 1 from J; bases not matched to a gene: 3. The germline V gene has CDR1 SQVTM and CDR2 ANQGSEA. The CDR3 coding sequence is TGCAGCGTTGTAAGGGACAGGGGCCAAGAGACCCAGTACTTC. Translating it yields CSVVRDRGQETQYF.

This clonotype was counted at least ten times. The chain carries TRBV4-3 and TRBJ2-7; a weak D match, TRBD2 (6 bases). Germline CDR1 reads LGHNA; CDR2 reads YSLEER. The CDR3 is 16 residues long. V lost 0 bases to trimming and J lost 1 base, with 13 bases between them. CDR3 in DNA: TGCGCCAGCAGCCAAGATTGGGACTGGACGTCCTACGAGCAGTACTTC. Translated: CASSQDWDWTSYEQYF.

In its sample, this clonotype was seen many times. CDR3 loop: CASSQEQGQLYGYTF. As DNA, the CDR3 is TGCGCCAGCAGCCAAGAACAAGGACAGCTTTATGGCTACACCTTC. The rearrangement links TRBV4-3 to TRBJ1-2; a weak D match, TRBD1 (6 bases). In germline, CDR1 is LGHNA, CDR2 YSLEER. V gave up 0 bases and J gave up 5 bases, with 13 bases separating them. This CDR3 is built from 15 residues.

This chain connects TRBV5-1 to TRBJ1-1, with D maybe TRBD1 (5 bases). The CDR3 contains 13 residues. Germline-derived CDR1 and CDR2 are SGHRS and YFSETQ. Trimming took 4 bases from V and 5 from J, leaving 12 bases between them. The CDR3 protein is CASSENGGTEAFF. In nucleotides, the CDR3 is TGCGCCAGCAGCGAAAATGGGGGTACTGAAGCTTTCTTT.

J is TRBJ1-3 and V is TRBV12-3 or TRBV12-4; no clear D gene. V was shortened by 1 base and J by 4 bases, with 8 bases between the two germline ends. The CDR3 has 14 amino acids. The CDR3: CASSLVLLGNTIYF. DNA for the CDR3: TGTGCCAGCAGTTTAGTCCTGTTGGGAAACACCATATATTTT.

This clonotype was detected a few times. The V and J genes are TRBV6-6 and TRBJ1-2, with TRBD1 matching over 8 bases. V was clipped by 6 bases and J by 5 bases; unmatched bases: 5. The V gene's germline CDR1 is MNHNY and CDR2 SVGAGI (reference sequence). The CDR3 spans 13 residues. In nucleotides, the CDR3 is TGTGCCAGCAGAGGACAGGGCTTTTATGGCTACACCTTC. Translated: CASRGQGFYGYTF.

J is TRBJ1-4 and V is TRBV7-2; D gene uncertain. Per the germline V gene, CDR1 is SGHTA and CDR2 is FQGNSA. The V gene lost 1 base and the J gene lost 1 base, with 7 bases spanning the gap. The CDR3 length is 15 residues. The DNA of the CDR3 is TGTGCCAGCAGCTTAGTTGGCAGAACTAATGAAAAACTGTTTTTT. Its translation is CASSLVGRTNEKLFF. Variable domain in full (rest from reference TRBV7-2 and TRBJ1-4): GAGVSQSPSNKVTEKGKDVELRCDPISGHTALYWYRQSLGQGLEFLIYFQGNSAPDKSGLPSDRFSAERTGGSVSTLTIQRTQQEDSAVYLCASSLVGRTNEKLFFGSGTQLSVL.

This rearrangement joins TRBV6-1 to TRBJ2-7, with 11 bases fitting TRBD1. V was pared by 2 bases and J by 1 base, with 4 bases of the junction left unmatched. This CDR3 has 16 amino acids. CDR1 is MNHNS and CDR2 is SASEGT in the germline V gene. In nucleotides, the CDR3 is TGTGCCAGCAGTGAATCCGGGACAGGGGGATCCTACGAGCAGTACGTC. Protein: CASSESGTGGSYEQYV.

This clonotype was seen at least ten times. The gene calls are TRBV25-1 and TRBJ2-3; TRBD2 is a possible D gene (6 bases). CDR1 and CDR2 (germline): MGHDK, SYGVNS. The V gene lost 1 base and the J gene lost 2 bases, with 16 bases spanning the gap. This CDR3 has 17 amino acids. The CDR3 nucleotides are TGTGCCAGCAGTGAATGGTATAGCGGCCCTACCACAGATACGCAGTATTTT. Translating gives CASSEWYSGPTTDTQYF. Combining the CDR3 with reference TRBV25-1 and TRBJ2-3 gives the whole variable domain EADIYQTPRYLVIGTGKKITLECSQTMGHDKMYWYQQDPGMELHLIHYSYGVNSTEKGDLSSESTVSRIRTEHFPLTLESARPSHTSQYLCASSEWYSGPTTDTQYFGPGTRLTVL.

The table lists this clonotype with many counts. The gene calls are TRBV7-2 and TRBJ2-3; D might be TRBD2 (6 bases). V shed 0 bases and J shed 5 bases, with 9 bases lying between them. The CDR3 spans 14 residues. Germline loops: CDR1 SGHTA, CDR2 FQGNSA. CDR3 amino acids: CASSLATGGDTQYF. The CDR3 DNA follows: TGTGCCAGCAGCTTAGCGACCGGGGGAGATACGCAGTATTTT.

This clonotype has a count of ten or more. V gene TRBV5-5 combines with J gene TRBJ2-2; tentatively, D is TRBD1 (6 bases). The CDR3 is 17 amino acids. Germline CDR1 SGHKS, CDR2 YYEKEE (reference sequence). V was cut by 2 bases and J by 2 bases, with 16 bases left in between. The CDR3 spells CASSFVLDSDNTGELFF. As DNA, the CDR3 is TGTGCCAGCAGCTTTGTGCTGGACAGCGACAACACCGGGGAGCTGTTTTTT.